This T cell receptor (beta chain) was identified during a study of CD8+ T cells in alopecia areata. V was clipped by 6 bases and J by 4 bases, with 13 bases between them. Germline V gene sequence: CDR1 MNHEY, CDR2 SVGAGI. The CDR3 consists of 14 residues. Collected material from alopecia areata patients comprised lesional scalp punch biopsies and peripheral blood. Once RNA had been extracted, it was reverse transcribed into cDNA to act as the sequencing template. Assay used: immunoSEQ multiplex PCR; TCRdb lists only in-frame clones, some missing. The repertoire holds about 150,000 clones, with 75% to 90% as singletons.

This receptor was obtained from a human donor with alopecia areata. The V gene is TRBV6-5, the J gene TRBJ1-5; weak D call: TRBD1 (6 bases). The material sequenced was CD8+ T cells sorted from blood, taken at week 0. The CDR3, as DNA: TGTGCCAGCAGAGAAGGGGGATCTAATCAGCCCCAGCATTTT. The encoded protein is CASREGGSNQPQHF.